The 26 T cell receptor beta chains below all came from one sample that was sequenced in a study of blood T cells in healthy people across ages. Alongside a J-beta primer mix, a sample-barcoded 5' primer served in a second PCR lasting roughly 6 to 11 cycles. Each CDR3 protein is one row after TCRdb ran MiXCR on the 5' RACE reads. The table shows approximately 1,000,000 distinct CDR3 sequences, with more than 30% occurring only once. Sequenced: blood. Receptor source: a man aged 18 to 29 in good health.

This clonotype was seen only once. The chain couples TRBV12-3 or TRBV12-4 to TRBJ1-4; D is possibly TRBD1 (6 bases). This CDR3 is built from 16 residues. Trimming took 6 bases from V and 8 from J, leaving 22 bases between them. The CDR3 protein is CASSPRGDTLAEKLFF. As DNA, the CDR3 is TGTGCCAGCAGCCCGAGGGGGGACACACTAGCCGAAAAACTGTTTTTT.

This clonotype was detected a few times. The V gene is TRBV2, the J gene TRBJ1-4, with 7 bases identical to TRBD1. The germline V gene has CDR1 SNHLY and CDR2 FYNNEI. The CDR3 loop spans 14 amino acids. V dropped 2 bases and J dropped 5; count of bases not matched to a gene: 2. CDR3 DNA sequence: TGTGCCAGCAGTGAACAGGGGGTAAATGAAAAACTGTTTTTT. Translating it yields CASSEQGVNEKLFF.

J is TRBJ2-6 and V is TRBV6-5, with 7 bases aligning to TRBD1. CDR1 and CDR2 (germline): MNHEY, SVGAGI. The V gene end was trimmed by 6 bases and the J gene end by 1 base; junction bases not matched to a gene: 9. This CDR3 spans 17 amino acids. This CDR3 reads CASSMTGYFSGANVLTF. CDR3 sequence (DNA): TGTGCCAGCAGCATGACAGGGTATTTTTCTGGGGCCAACGTCCTGACTTTC.

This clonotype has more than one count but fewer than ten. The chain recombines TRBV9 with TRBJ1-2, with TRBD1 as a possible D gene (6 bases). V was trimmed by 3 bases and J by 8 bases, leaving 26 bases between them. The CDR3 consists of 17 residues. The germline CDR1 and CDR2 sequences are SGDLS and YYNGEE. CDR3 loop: CASSEIDRWTFIDGYTF. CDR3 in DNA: TGTGCCAGCAGCGAGATTGACAGGTGGACTTTTATCGACGGCTACACCTTC.

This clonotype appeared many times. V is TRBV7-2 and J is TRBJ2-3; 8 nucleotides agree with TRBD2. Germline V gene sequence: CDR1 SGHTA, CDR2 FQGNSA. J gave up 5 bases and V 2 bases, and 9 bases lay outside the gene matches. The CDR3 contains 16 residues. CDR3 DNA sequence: TGTGCCAGCAGCTTATCTCCCGGGGGGGCCCGAGATACGCAGTATTTT. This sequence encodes CASSLSPGGARDTQYF.

CDR3 in amino acids: CASSPGPGELFF. The DNA for the CDR3 is TGTGCCAGCAGTCCGGGCCCCGGGGAGCTGTTTTTT. The chain combines TRBV2 with TRBJ2-2, with D hard to call. Trimming took 5 bases from V and 6 from J, leaving 7 bases between them. Germline V gives CDR1 SNHLY, CDR2 FYNNEI. The CDR3 runs 12 residues. Full variable domain (outside the CDR3, taken from reference TRBV2 and TRBJ2-2): EPEVTQTPSHQVTQMGQEVILRCVPISNHLYFYWYRQILGQKVEFLVSFYNNEISEKSEIFDDQFSVERPDGSNFTLKIRSTKLEDSAMYFCASSPGPGELFFGEGSRLTVL.

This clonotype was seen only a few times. The CDR3 DNA reads TGTGCCACCCCGGGACTAGCGGGGGGGAGCACAGATACGCAGTATTTT. Residues: CATPGLAGGSTDTQYF. The chain has TRBV2 and TRBJ2-3; TRBD2 matches 16 bases. Germline V lookup: CDR1 SNHLY, CDR2 FYNNEI. This CDR3 comprises 16 residues. V trimming: 10 bases; J trimming: 0 bases; junction bases outside the gene matches: 4.

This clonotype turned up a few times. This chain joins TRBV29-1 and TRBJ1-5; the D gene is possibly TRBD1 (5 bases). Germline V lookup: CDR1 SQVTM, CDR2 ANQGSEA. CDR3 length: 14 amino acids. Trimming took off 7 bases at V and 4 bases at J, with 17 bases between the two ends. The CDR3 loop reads CSASGTSQNQPQHF. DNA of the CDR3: TGCAGCGCCTCAGGGACCTCCCAGAATCAGCCCCAGCATTTT.

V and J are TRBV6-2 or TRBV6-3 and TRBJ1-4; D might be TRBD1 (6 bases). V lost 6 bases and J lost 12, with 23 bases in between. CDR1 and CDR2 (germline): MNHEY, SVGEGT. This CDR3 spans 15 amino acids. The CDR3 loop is CASRPSIGRGIQLFF. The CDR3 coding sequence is TGTGCCAGCAGACCTAGCATTGGCAGGGGAATCCAACTGTTTTTT.

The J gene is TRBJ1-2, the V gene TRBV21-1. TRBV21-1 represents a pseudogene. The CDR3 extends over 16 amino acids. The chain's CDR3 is CASSKVGGQVNSGYTF. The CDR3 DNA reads TGTGCCAGCAGCAAAGTGGGAGGGCAGGTGAATTCTGGCTACACCTTC.

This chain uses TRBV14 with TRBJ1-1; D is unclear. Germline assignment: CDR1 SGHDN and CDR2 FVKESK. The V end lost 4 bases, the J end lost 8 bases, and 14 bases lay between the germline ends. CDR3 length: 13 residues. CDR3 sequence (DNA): TGTGCCAGCAGCCTAGTTCGTACGGGGGAAGCTTTCTTT. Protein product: CASSLVRTGEAFF.

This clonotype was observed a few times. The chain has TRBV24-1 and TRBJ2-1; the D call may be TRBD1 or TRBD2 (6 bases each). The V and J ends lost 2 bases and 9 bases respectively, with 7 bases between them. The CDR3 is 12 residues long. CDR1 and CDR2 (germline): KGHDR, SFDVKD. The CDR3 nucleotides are TGTGCCACCAGTGATTGGGGGGCTGAGCAGTTCTTC. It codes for CATSDWGAEQFF.

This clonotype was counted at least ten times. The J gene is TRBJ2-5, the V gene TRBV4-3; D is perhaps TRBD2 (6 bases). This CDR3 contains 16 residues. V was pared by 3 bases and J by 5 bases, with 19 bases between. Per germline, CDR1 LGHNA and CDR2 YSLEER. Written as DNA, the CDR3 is TGCGCCAGCAGCCAGGCTGGAGGAGGGAAAGAGGAGACCCAGTACTTC. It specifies CASSQAGGGKEETQYF.

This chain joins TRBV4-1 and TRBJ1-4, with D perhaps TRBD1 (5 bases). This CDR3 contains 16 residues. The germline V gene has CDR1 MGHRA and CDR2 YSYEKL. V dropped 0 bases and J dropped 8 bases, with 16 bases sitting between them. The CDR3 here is CASSQDWAGRGEKLFF. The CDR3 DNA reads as TGCGCCAGCAGCCAAGATTGGGCAGGGCGGGGGGAAAAACTGTTTTTT.

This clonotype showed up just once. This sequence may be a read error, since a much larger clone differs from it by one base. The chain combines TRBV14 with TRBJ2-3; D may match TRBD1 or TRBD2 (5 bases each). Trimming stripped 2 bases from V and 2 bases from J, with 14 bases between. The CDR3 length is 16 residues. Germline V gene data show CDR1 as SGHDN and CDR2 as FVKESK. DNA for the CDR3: TGTGCCAGCAGCCAATGGACGGGGACGTACACAGATACGCAGTATTTT. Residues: CASSQWTGTYTDTQYF.

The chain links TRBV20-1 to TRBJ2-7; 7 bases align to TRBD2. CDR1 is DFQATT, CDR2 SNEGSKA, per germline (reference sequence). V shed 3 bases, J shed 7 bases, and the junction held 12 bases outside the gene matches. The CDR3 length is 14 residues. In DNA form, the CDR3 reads TGCAGTGCTAGGGGCGGGGGAATTTTCAATGAGCAGTACTTC. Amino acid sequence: CSARGGGIFNEQYF.

The CDR3 coding sequence is TGTGCCAGCAGTTCACCCCCAGGCAAACCTGAAGCTTTCTTT. As protein: CASSSPPGKPEAFF. V usage is TRBV27 and J usage is TRBJ1-1; no firm D call. Trimming left V 4 bases short and J 6 bases short, with 15 bases between. Looked up from germline, CDR1 is MNHEY and CDR2 is SMNVEV (reference sequence). The CDR3 runs to 14 residues.

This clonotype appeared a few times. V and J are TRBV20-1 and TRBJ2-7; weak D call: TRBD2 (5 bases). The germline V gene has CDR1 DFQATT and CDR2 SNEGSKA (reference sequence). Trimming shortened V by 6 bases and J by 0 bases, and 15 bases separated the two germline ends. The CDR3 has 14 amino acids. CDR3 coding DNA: TGCAGTGCACCGAGGGAAAAGGGCTCCTACGAGCAGTACTTC. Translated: CSAPREKGSYEQYF.

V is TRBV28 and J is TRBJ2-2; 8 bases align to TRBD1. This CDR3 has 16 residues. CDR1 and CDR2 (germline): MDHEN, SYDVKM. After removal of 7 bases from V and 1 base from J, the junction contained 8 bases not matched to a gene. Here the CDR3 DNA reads TGTGCCAGCATTTCCCCCGGGACAGGGAACACCGGGGAGCTGTTTTTT. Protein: CASISPGTGNTGELFF.

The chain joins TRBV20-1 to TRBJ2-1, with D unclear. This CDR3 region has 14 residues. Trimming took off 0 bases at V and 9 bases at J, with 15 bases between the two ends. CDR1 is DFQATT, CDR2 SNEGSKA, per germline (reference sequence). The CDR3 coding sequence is TGCAGTGCTAGAGAAGCGACCGACTCTGGTGAGCAGTTCTTC. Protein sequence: CSAREATDSGEQFF.

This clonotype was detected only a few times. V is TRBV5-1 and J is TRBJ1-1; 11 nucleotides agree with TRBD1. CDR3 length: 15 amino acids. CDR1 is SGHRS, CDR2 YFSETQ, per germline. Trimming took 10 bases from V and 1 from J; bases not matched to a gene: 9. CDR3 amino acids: CASRTGGLENTEAFF. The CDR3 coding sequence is TGCGCCTCCAGGACAGGGGGCTTGGAGAACACTGAAGCTTTCTTT.

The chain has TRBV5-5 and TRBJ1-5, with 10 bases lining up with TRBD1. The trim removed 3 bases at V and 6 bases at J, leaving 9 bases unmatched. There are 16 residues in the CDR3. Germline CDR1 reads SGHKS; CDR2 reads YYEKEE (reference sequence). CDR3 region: CASSSGTGAFRQPQHF. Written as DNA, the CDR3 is TGTGCCAGCAGCTCCGGGACAGGGGCTTTCCGTCAGCCCCAGCATTTT.

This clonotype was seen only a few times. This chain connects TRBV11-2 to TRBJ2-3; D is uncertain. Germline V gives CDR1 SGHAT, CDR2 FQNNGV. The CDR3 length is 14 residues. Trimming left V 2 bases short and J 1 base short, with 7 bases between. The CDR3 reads CASSLKPGTDTQYF. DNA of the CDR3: TGTGCCAGCAGCTTAAAACCAGGCACAGATACGCAGTATTTT. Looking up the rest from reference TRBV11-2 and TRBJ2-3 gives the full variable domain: EAGVAQSPRYKIIEKRQSVAFWCNPISGHATLYWYQQILGQGPKLLIQFQNNGVVDDSQLPKDRFSAERLKGVDSTLKIQPAKLEDSAVYLCASSLKPGTDTQYFGPGTRLTVL.

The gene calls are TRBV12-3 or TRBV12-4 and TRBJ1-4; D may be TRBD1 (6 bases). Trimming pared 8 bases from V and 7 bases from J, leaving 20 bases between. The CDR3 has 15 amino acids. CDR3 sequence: CASADIGGYGEKLFF. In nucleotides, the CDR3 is TGTGCCAGCGCCGATATAGGGGGGTATGGTGAAAAACTGTTTTTT.

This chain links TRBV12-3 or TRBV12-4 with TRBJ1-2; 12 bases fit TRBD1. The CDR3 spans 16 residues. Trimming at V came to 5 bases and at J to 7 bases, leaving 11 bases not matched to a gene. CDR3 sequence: CASSPHAGTGGVGYTF. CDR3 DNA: TGTGCCAGCAGTCCCCACGCCGGGACAGGGGGCGTTGGCTACACCTTC.

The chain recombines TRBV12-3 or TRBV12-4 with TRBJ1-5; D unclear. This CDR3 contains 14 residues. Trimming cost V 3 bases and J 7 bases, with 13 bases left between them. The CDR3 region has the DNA TGTGCCAGCAGTTTGGAGCACCGGGAACAGCCCCAGCATTTT. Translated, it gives CASSLEHREQPQHF.